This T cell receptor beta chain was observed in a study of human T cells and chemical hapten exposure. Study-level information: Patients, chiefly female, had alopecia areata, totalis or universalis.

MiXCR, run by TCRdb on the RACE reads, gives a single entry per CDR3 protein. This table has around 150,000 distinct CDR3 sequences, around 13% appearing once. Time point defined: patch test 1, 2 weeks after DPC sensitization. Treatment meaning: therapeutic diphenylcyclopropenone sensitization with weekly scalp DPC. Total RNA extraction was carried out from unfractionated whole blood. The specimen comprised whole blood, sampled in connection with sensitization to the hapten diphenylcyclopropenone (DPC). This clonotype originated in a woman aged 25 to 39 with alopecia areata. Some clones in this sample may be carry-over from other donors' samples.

CDR3 sequence reads: CASSYQSTGELFF. CDR3 bases: TGTGCCAGCAGTTACCAGAGTACCGGGGAGCTGTTTTTT. The chain recombines TRBV6-2 or TRBV6-3 with TRBJ2-2; no clear D. This CDR3 region has 13 residues. Per germline, CDR1 MNHEY and CDR2 SVGEGT. V lost 2 bases, J lost 5 bases, and 6 bases lay in between.